Included here is one TCR beta chain sequence, with context. Assay: immunoSEQ multiplex PCR; the TCRdb copy retains only in-frame clones and omits some. The table has 60,000 to 90,000 clones, under 95% seen once. These data belong to a study of T cells after somatic rescue of genetic block. CDR1 and CDR2 from the germline V gene are MNHNS and SASEGT. The CDR3 is made up of 14 amino acids. J lost 5 bases, V lost 4 bases, and 4 bases had no gene match. The sequenced material came from peripheral blood mononuclear cells (PBMCs). The chain carries TRBV6-1 and TRBJ1-3; 8 positions agree with TRBD1. This receptor was taken from a man aged 30 to 45. The DNA of the CDR3 is TGTGCCAGCAGTGGACACAGGGGGAGAAACACCATATATTTT. It specifies CASSGHRGRNTIYF.